This TCR beta chain came from a study of T cell repertoires in cytomegalovirus infection. Study at large: In the study, CMV epitopes included recently identified HLA-C-restricted and well-studied HLA-B-restricted ones. In public TCR beta signatures, there were indications of both CMV infection and matching HLA type. Study-level results: Predominance within the ex vivo response was attributable to HLA-C-restricted CMV-specific TCR beta clonotypes. Public TCR beta family frequency separated CMV-and-HLA carriers, including in an independent cohort.

This CDR3 is 15 amino acids long. V was pared by 3 bases and J by 1 base, with 12 bases between. Germline loops: CDR1 LNHNV, CDR2 YYDKDF (reference sequence). MiXCR, run by TCRdb on the reads, gives a single entry per CDR3 protein. The data contain about 740,000 distinct CDR3 sequences, around 35% of them singletons. In its sample, this clonotype was seen a few times. Its antigen is undetermined. This sequence originates from a human donor in good health (CMV status not recorded). Some clones in this sample may be carry-over from other donors' samples. This material consisted of cultured PBMCs, taken from culture after CMV antigen stimulation. The chain carries TRBV15 and TRBJ2-5; no reliable D call. The CDR3 sequence: CATSSGIGPQETQYF. DNA of the CDR3: TGTGCCACCAGCAGTGGCATTGGGCCCCAAGAGACCCAGTACTTC.